This TCR beta chain appears in the sequencing data of a study of CXCR3-negative and CXCR3-positive naive CD8 T cells (dated by TCRdb to about 2019). Regarding the complete study: In total, roughly 140 million TRB reads were obtained, which works out to roughly 1.5 +/- 0.3 million reads per library. Diversity and physicochemical repertoire analyses were performed on about ten donors pooled from two independent experiments. For the TRBV-TRBJ cluster analysis, the naive subsets came from 5 donors, while the memory cells came from 3 donors.

The sequencing machine was a NextSeq 550. The Human TCR Profiling Kit (MiLaboratory) was used to prepare UMI-labeled 5' RACE TRB cDNA libraries. The full amount of extracted RNA was used for cDNA synthesis, and the full amount of resulting cDNA was used for PCR amplification. Libraries were prepared in parallel using an identical number of PCR cycles. Under the source paper's analysis protocol: About 53,000 +/- 9,400 unique UMI-labeled TRB cDNA molecules per library were extracted with MIGEC and MiXCR, with at least two reads per UMI required. On average, 40,000 +/- 10,000 functional in-frame TRB CDR3 nucleotide clonotypes lacking stop codons were found per library. Diversity metrics, including normalized Shannon-Wiener and Chao1, were computed in VDJtools after downsampling to 5000 UMI-labeled TRB molecules per sample. VDJtools computed clonotype-size-weighted physicochemical properties of the central five CDR3 residues: interaction energy, strength, volume and Kidera factor 4. TCRdb reprocessed the reads; each CDR3 protein sequence makes one entry, and DNA is unavailable. Here the V and J calls rest on TCRdb's processing, not on the authors' analysis. The sample's clone listing holds some 140,000 distinct CDR3 sequences. Of the sample, nearly 0.5% is held by the ten largest clones.

General study outcomes and caveats: Naive CXCR3-negative and CXCR3-positive cells from the same donor showed similar TRBV-TRBJ usage, whereas memory cells showed distinct patterns. Comparably high repertoire diversity was found in both naive subsets, whereas much lower repertoire diversity was found in memory CD8+ T cells. Freshly isolated PBMCs were used for most assays because CXCR3 expression partially decreased after cryopreservation. Compared with CXCR3-negative naive cells, CXCR3-positive naive cells had TRB CDR3s with higher hydrophobicity (lower Kidera factor 4), lower energy, and higher strength and volume indices. Because surface CD5, which is linked to self-reactivity in mice, was comparable between the naive subsets, TCR interaction strength was also inferred from TRB CDR3 physicochemical properties.

Each CD8+ T cell subset was flow-sorted in triplicate, with over 250,000 cells per subset placed directly into RLT lysis buffer. Naive CD8+ T cells were defined stringently as CD45RO-CCR7+CD27+CD95- to exclude memory contaminants. Peripheral blood mononuclear cells were isolated from buffy coats using standard density gradient centrifugation. A FACSAria III was used to flow-sort naive CXCR3-negative and CXCR3-positive CD8+ T cells. An RNeasy Mini Kit was used to extract total RNA from the sorted cells. A note on this clonotype: Its antigen is still unknown.

The sample consisted of naive CXCR3+ CD8+ T cells from blood. Reading the label with the study, this specimen's cell subset or site is: CD45RO-CCR7+CD27+CD95- naive CD8+ T cells expressing CXCR3 (TNR3+). The receptor comes from a human donor in good health. Some clones in this sample may be carry-over from other donors' samples.

The CDR3 region: CAISEPFDRMNTEAFF. Rearrangement joined TRBV10-3 to TRBJ1-1; TCRdb's assignment of TRBD1 cannot be checked, as there is no DNA. Measured from the cysteine to the phenylalanine, the CDR3 is 16 residues long. DNA was not recorded. The germline V gene provides CDR1 ENHRY and CDR2 SYGVKD.